The 3 T cell receptor beta chains presented below share a single source sample, sequenced in a study of T cells in localized non-small cell lung cancer. Libraries were prepared by immunoSEQ multiplex PCR; TCRdb keeps only in-frame clonotypes and omits some of them. The profile shows about 15,000 clones, around 90% of them singletons. The sequences come from peripheral blood mononuclear cells, collected before any cancer treatment. Source of these receptors: a woman aged 35-75 years with stage III lung adenocarcinoma.

The J gene is TRBJ2-5, the V gene TRBV18; no definite D call. Trimming took 4 bases from V and 4 from J, leaving 4 bases between them. The CDR3 is 11 amino acids. CDR1 is KGHSH and CDR2 is LQKENI in the germline V gene. CDR3 residues: CASSLLETQYF. The DNA of the CDR3 is TGTGCCAGCTCACTATTAGAGACCCAGTACTTC. The entire variable domain, with the rest obtained from reference TRBV18 and TRBJ2-5, is as follows: NAGVMQNPRHLVRRRGQEARLRCSPMKGHSHVYWYRQLPEEGLKFMVYLQKENIIDESGMPKERFSAEFPKEGPSILRIQQVVRGDSAAYFCASSLLETQYFGPGTRLLVL.

This clone occurred once. CDR3 DNA sequence: TGTGCCAGCAGCTTAGACAGCGGGGGGGCCGTCCAGTACTTC. This translates into CASSLDSGGAVQYF. The rearrangement links TRBV7-2 to TRBJ2-5; 10 bases align to TRBD2. This CDR3 spans 14 amino acids. Germline CDR1 is SGHTA and CDR2 is FQGNSA. The ends lost 1 base at V and 10 bases at J; junction bases unmatched: 6.

The gene calls are TRBV7-9 and TRBJ2-3; D is possibly TRBD2 (5 bases). The CDR3 runs to 14 residues. Trimming shortened V by 5 bases and J by 0 bases, and 9 bases separated the two germline ends. The V gene's germline CDR1 is SEHNR and CDR2 FQNEAQ (reference sequence). This CDR3 reads CASSLGLSTDTQYF. CDR3 nucleotides: TGTGCCAGCAGCCTCGGACTTAGCACAGATACGCAGTATTTT.